These T cell receptor beta chains were read from a single sample in a study of T cells in Graves' hyperthyroidism and ophthalmopathy. Using its own MiXCR run on the multiplex PCR reads, TCRdb lists one record per CDR3 protein. The sample has around 800,000 distinct CDR3 sequences, roughly 37% seen once; the top ten hold 7.5% to 9.5%. Sequenced material: blood. Receptors originate from a man between 18 and 35 years old with Graves' hyperthyroidism. CDR3s include the opening cysteine and the closing phenylalanine or tryptophan. The D gene is left open where the match is weak. The size field is filled for only some rows; it gives once, few, many or a size class.

clone_size,d_call,j_call,v_call,cdr3_nt,cdr3_aa
.,.,TRBJ2-7,TRBV2,TGTGCCAGCAGTGAACCAAGGGCAGGGAATACCTACGAGCAGTACTTC,CASSEPRAGNTYEQYF
many,.,TRBJ1-5,TRBV7-9,TGTGCCAGCAGCTTCGACGGCAATCAGCCCCAGCATTTT,CASSFDGNQPQHF
few,TRBD1,TRBJ1-1,TRBV6-5,TGTGCCAGCAGTTACTCTGCGCTGGACAGGGGGCCCTCTGAAGCTTTCTTT,CASSYSALDRGPSEAFF
.,.,TRBJ1-3,TRBV29-1,TGCAGCGTTGGGAGGAACACCATATATTTT,CSVGRNTIYF
.,TRBD1,TRBJ2-7,TRBV7-9,TGTGCCAGCAGCTCATTCCGGGACAGGGCCTACGAGCAGTACTTC,CASSSFRDRAYEQYF
.,TRBD2,TRBJ2-7,TRBV7-2,TGTGCCAGCAGCCCTTCCAATGCGGGAGGACAGGAGCAGTACTTC,CASSPSNAGGQEQYF
few,.,TRBJ1-2,TRBV7-2,TGTGCCAGCAGCCAAACAAGATCTAACTATGGCTACACCTTC,CASSQTRSNYGYTF
few,TRBD1,TRBJ2-3,TRBV29-1,TGCAGCGTGGCCGGGACAGAGAACACAGATACGCAGTATTTT,CSVAGTENTDTQYF
.,TRBD2,TRBJ2-7,TRBV7-9,TGTGCCAGCAGTTTAAGAGGGCCACTAGCGGAGAACTACGAGCAGTACTTC,CASSLRGPLAENYEQYF
.,.,TRBJ2-7,TRBV4-1,TGCGCCAGCAGCCAAGCCTCCGGGATTCCTTACGAGCAGTACTTC,CASSQASGIPYEQYF
many,TRBD1,TRBJ1-1,TRBV10-3,TGTGCCATCAGTTCCCAAGGGGGCGACACTGAAGCTTTCTTT,CAISSQGGDTEAFF
.,.,TRBJ1-3,TRBV6-5,TGTGCCAGCAGAACTTATGGGACACGAGAATCTGGAAACACCATATATTTT,CASRTYGTRESGNTIYF
few,.,TRBJ2-7,TRBV7-2,TGTGCCAGCAGCTTGGCGCCTCCCCCCTCCTACGAGCAGTACTTC,CASSLAPPPSYEQYF
many,.,TRBJ1-5,TRBV10-3,TGTGCCATCAGTGAAACGGACGGCCCTAAGCATTTT,CAISETDGPKHF
many,TRBD1,TRBJ1-5,TRBV29-1,TGCAGCGTCGTCGACAGGGGCAATCAGCCCCAGCATTTT,CSVVDRGNQPQHF